This T cell receptor (beta chain) comes out of a study of memory B cells and T cells in multiple sclerosis. TCRdb's table, derived via immunoSEQ multiplex PCR, lists solely in-frame clones and lacks some. The repertoire consists of some 14,000 clones, with roughly three quarters occurring once and the leading ten covering around 2.3%. The CDR3 length is 14 residues. Trimming cost V 6 bases and J 5 bases, with 16 bases left between them. Per the germline V gene, CDR1 is MNHNS and CDR2 is SASEGT. The sequenced sample consisted of memory (CD45RO+) CD4+ T cells from blood. The TCR originated in a human donor with multiple sclerosis. The gene calls are TRBV6-1 and TRBJ1-2, with a tentative D call TRBD1 (6 bases). The CDR3 nucleotides read TGTGCCAGCAGCTCTGGGACAAACGCTTATGGCTACACCTTC. Translation gives CASSSGTNAYGYTF.